This entry is about one T cell receptor beta chain. No cognate antigen has been identified for it. It has no much larger one-base neighbor in the sample; base qualities were not kept. The CDR3 sequence holds 16 residues, the cysteine and phenylalanine included. Here the CDR3 DNA is all that survives: 48 bases in frame from base 1. V lost 2 bases and J lost 0 bases; the stretch between them is 12 bases long. Reading the germline V gene gives CDR1 MNHEY and CDR2 SVGAGI. The sample originates from a study of cytomegalovirus exposure and HLA in healthy donors listed by TCRdb under 2017. For context, the study as a whole: An earlier analysis of several hundred of the donors reported 250 to 350 Gb of sequence data and 117 million unique TCR beta sequences from about 179 million T cells. About 280 gigabases of sequencing data and 70 million to 85 million unique TCR sequences were included in an early release covering about 620 HLA-typed donors. Among the approximately 430 genotyped donors, 75% to 90% belonged to the genetic ancestry cluster associated with self-reported Caucasian donors. The study was designed to test whether signatures of past pathogen exposure could be identified by cataloging public T cell receptors. The study used immunosequencing to profile the T cell repertoires of 600 to 850 subjects and linked those repertoires to cytomegalovirus serostatus. In addition to the first cohort of around 670 subjects, a separate validation cohort of 120 different subjects was used. The study combined high-throughput TCR immunosequencing, statistical association of individual TCRs with disease status, and machine learning to predict cytomegalovirus infection status. To study patterns of TCR occurrence, a later analysis re-analyzed previously published TCR beta repertoires from hundreds of donors and added high-resolution HLA genotyping. In the later analysis, no new phenotypic data were used to find candidate immune exposures; instead, reliance was placed on TCR beta sequences and their occurrence across donors. To decide whether each TCR beta V gene segment behaved as functional or pseudogenic, an earlier analysis of some 570 of the donors relied on high-throughput TCR beta sequencing. Donor age, sex, ethnicity and CMV serostatus were compiled together with the repertoire data. In a later genetic analysis, genome-wide SNP genotypes for about three fifths of the 666 donors were used, and that subset was treated as a discovery cohort. Every discovery cohort repertoire had been produced on one sequencing platform. HLA typing included class I and class II loci at four-digit resolution. Typing coverage varied by locus: 629-630 donors for A, B, C, DRB1 and DQB1; 500 to 550 for DQA1; nearly 610 for DPA1; roughly 450 for DPB1. Roughly five DR-DQ haplotypes were handled as single units for association and clustering, since linkage in the cohort was strong. Among about 400 genotyped donors of the cohort, an average of about 240,000 unique TCR beta nucleotide sequences was sequenced per donor, of which 15% to 20% were non-productive.

Beyond this particular receptor, the publication reports: A later analysis found that HLA-associated TCR beta chains were more clonally expanded and had lower generation probabilities than equally common non-associated chains. Strong co-occurrence of HLA alleles, especially DR and DQ, made assigning TCR associations to individual alleles difficult. Because counts were too low, around 17 rarely observed V segments, including chromosome 9 orphons, were left out of the earlier analysis of approximately 580 of the donors. Most CMV-associated TCR beta chains appeared to be HLA-restricted in a later analysis, and the HLA associations seemed to be driven largely by CMV exposure. While some public TCRs were present in many individuals, most TCR sequences turned up only very rarely across donors. HLA typing was unavailable for some donors at each locus, so association tests used only the typed subset. The authors suggested that the approach could potentially be generalized to other disease states and immunological phenotypes. The cohort was sequenced for TCR beta chains only, and without alpha or paired-chain data the features that could be detected were limited. Linkage disequilibrium might explain the correlated functional status among segregating V segments, but an unknown experimental factor could not be ruled out. In an earlier analysis of approximately 590 of the donors, most TCR beta V segments appeared in productive rearrangements about 87% or about 30% of the time, broadly matching IMGT annotations. The presence/absence analyses assumed that sequencing depth was roughly uniform across donors, and that assumption may not be true. The sequencing pipeline was judged likely to have produced a cluster of highly shared sequence variants as a technical artifact. The classifier was reported to diagnose cytomegalovirus status with high specificity and sensitivity in both the original cohort and the validation cohort. A later analysis found that TCR association rates varied across HLA loci, with DRB1 alleles showing the most associated TCRs and HLA-C alleles the fewest. The study listed around 160 TCR beta chains as associated with cytomegalovirus. Immune exposure information for the cohort was limited to CMV serostatus. V-gene and J-gene trimming of TCR beta chains was associated with a missense DCLRE1C variant in a later genetic analysis, and the association was replicated in an independent cohort. A later analysis reported that several top co-occurrence clusters appeared linked to parvovirus B19, influenza, CMV and Epstein-Barr virus. In vitro tests confirmed that three of the cytomegalovirus-associated TCR beta chains recognize cytomegalovirus antigens. The 87-base-pair reads could not distinguish some IMGT-functional V segments, including TRBV6-2 and TRBV6-3, so those segments were excluded. Compared with the roughly 670-donor mean, donors in an Asian-associated ancestry cluster had fewer N-insertions in productive TCRs, according to a later genetic analysis. At a false discovery rate of 0.05, a later analysis linked 16,951 TCR beta sequences to specific HLA alleles. A further reported finding was that TCR beta sequences accurately predicted the HLA-A and HLA-B alleles for most subjects in the first cohort.

The cohort was made up of roughly 670 healthy bone marrow donors. All cohort members were sampled while nominally healthy, although unrecorded immune exposures were likely present. The donor tested CMV seronegative, placing the donor among the approximately 360 seronegative members of the cohort. Each donor provided a peripheral blood sample, and peripheral blood mononuclear cells were used for TCR beta sequencing. Genomic DNA extraction from the blood cell samples was performed with the Qiagen DNeasy Blood Extraction Kit. Library preparation employed the immunoSEQ multiplex PCR assay. For the multiplex PCR, a mixture combining 60 forward primers for TCR Vbeta segments and 13 reverse primers for TCR Jbeta segments was used. The CDR3 region of rearranged TCR beta genes was amplified from genomic DNA by a multiplex PCR assay. The amplified TCR beta libraries were sequenced on the Illumina HiSeq System as 87-base-pair reads. On the study's bioinformatics: Across the 670 or so repertoires, a later analysis counted approximately 83 million unique TCR beta chains, around 10 million of which were shared by at least two donors. A nearest-neighbor algorithm error-corrected the raw reads and collapsed the reads into unique sequences, merging closely related sequences to remove PCR and sequencing errors. Alignment of CDR3 sequences to IMGT reference sequences was used to assign V, D and J gene segments. For a sequence to be retained, at least a six-nucleotide match to both a V gene segment and a J gene segment was required. A rearrangement was called productive if the CDR3 had no stop codons and remained in frame with V and J, and every other rearrangement was called non-productive. CDR3 was defined by IMGT convention, running from the second conserved V-encoded cysteine to the conserved J-encoded phenylalanine. The earlier analysis of 500 to 750 of the donors excluded any sequence lacking an unambiguous match to a single V gene segment. In an earlier analysis of approximately 590 of the donors, V segments were called functional above 56.7% productive rearrangements and were called segregating when the between-donor standard deviation exceeded 5%. A statistical classification framework was developed to diagnose cytomegalovirus status using the catalog of TCR beta chain sequences. V and J gene assignment, in a later analysis, came from comparing TCR nucleotide sequences with IMGT/GENE-DB human TR gene sequences. In a later analysis, CDR3 sequences and most-parsimonious VDJ recombination scenarios were assigned using the TCRdist pipeline. In a later analysis, every TCR beta chain was defined by the combination of its CDR3 amino acid sequence and its V-gene family, and reads without a unique V-gene family were dropped. A later analysis removed 500 to 650 highly shared, low-generation-probability nucleotide sequences to deal with suspected cross-contamination and a sequencing artifact. In a later analysis, a clonal expansion index was calculated for each public chain from normalized within-repertoire ranks of inferred template counts. A later analysis computed generation probabilities with a VDJ recombination model fitted to out-of-frame rearrangements, and checked the results against IGoR. Hypergeometric tests were used in a later analysis to score TCR-TCR, TCR-HLA and TCR-CMV co-occurrence, with a repertoire-size bias correction applied to the TCR pairs. In a later analysis, false discovery rates were estimated by permuting HLA or CMV assignments 20 times. A later analysis grouped co-occurring TCRs with DBSCAN, adding TCRdist sequence similarity when clustering within HLA-allele-positive subsets. Co-occurrence clustering excluded repertoires with fewer than 30,000 or more than 120,000 public chains, plus five with anomalous nucleotide sharing. In TCRdb, the immuneACCESS table is reduced to in-frame sequences with V and J assigned. These tables do not hold every clone; where another copy was compared, an unresolved V gene accounts for under half, and the others remain unexplained. That table supplies the V and J calls and clone size; D and trimming were determined from the DNA. This sample gives more than 45,000 clones in total; 65% to 85% of them show up just once. Of the sample, 1.5% to 2% is held by the ten largest clones.

The sample consisted of PBMCs. The sequence links TRBV6-5 to TRBJ2-3, with no confident D gene call. This sequence was found in a man aged 30 to 39 in good health and CMV-seronegative. The CDR3 region: CASSYLRSRSTDTQYF. The DNA sequence is as follows: TGTGCCAGCAGTTACCTCAGATCGCGGAGCACAGATACGCAGTATTTT.